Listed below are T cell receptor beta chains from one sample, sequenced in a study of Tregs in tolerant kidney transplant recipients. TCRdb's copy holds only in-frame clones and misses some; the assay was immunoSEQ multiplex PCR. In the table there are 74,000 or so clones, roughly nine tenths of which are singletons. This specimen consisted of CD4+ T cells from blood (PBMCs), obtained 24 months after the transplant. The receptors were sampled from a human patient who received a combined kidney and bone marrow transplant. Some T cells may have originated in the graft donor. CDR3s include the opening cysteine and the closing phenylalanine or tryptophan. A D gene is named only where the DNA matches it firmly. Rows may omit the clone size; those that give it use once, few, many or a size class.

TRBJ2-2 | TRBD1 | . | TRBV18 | TGTGCCAGCTCATCGACAGGGGGCGCTGGGGCCTGGACCGGGGAGCTGTTTTTT | CASSSTGGAGAWTGELFF
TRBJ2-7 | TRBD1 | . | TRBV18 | TGTGCCAGCTCACCCGGGACAGCAACCTACGAGCAGTACTTC | CASSPGTATYEQYF
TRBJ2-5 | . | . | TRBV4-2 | TGTGCCAGCAGCGAAACTAGCAACCAAGAGACCCAGTACTTC | CASSETSNQETQYF
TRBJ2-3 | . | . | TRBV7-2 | TGTGCCAGCAGCTTCTACGGGACAATTTCGACAGATACGCAGTATTTT | CASSFYGTISTDTQYF
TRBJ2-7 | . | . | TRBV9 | TGTGCCAGCAGCGTAGGTAGTCGTAACGAGCAGTACTTC | CASSVGSRNEQYF
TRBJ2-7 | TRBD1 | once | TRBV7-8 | TGTGCCAGCAGCTTAGCACCGGGACAGGGGACCCCCTACGAGCAGTACTTC | CASSLAPGQGTPYEQYF
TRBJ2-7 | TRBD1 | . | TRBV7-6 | TGTGCCAGCAGCAGATCCAGGGGGCCCACACTATACGAGCAGTACTTC | CASSRSRGPTLYEQYF
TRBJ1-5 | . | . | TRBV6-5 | TGTGCCAGCAGTTACTCAACAGGGACCCAGCCCCAGCATTTT | CASSYSTGTQPQHF
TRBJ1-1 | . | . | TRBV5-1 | TGCGCCAGCAGCCCCACCTCGACAGGTAGGAACACTGAAGCTTTCTTT | CASSPTSTGRNTEAFF
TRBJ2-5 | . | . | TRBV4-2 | TGTGCCAGCAGCCAGGGACTGGAAGAGACCCAGTACTTC | CASSQGLEETQYF
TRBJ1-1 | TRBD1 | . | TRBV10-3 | TGTGCCATCAGCGCCGGGACAGCGATCGAAGCTTTCTTT | CAISAGTAIEAFF
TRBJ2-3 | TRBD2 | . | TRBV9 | TGTGCCAGCAAGAGGACCGTAGCGGGAGATACGCAGTATTTT | CASKRTVAGDTQYF